Below are 25 T cell receptor beta chains sequenced from a single sample in a study of lung T cells in sarcoidosis with Löfgren's syndrome. In TCRdb, the reads were re-called with MiXCR into one record per CDR3 protein. The table shows roughly 63,000 distinct CDR3 sequences, with approximately 21% occurring only once. Sequenced: CD4+ T cells from PBMCs. The receptors were gathered from a human donor with sarcoidosis (Löfgren's syndrome or another form), or a control subject (not recorded which).

The J gene is TRBJ2-7, the V gene TRBV29-1; possible D gene TRBD1, 6 bases. With 7 bases removed from V and 2 bases from J, the gap between germline ends came to 15 bases. Germline V gives CDR1 SQVTM, CDR2 ANQGSEA. The CDR3 runs to 13 residues. CDR3 DNA: TGCAGCGCCAGACAGGACACCCCCTACGAGCAGTACTTC. Residues: CSARQDTPYEQYF.

This clonotype has at least ten counts. The genes are TRBV27 and TRBJ1-1; no clear D gene. The CDR3 runs 13 residues. The germline CDR1 and CDR2 sequences are MNHEY and SMNVEV (reference sequence). V was pared by 1 base and J by 1 base, with 4 bases between. CDR3 amino acids: CASSLWGNTEAFF. CDR3 nucleotide sequence: TGTGCCAGCAGTTTATGGGGGAACACTGAAGCTTTCTTT.

Ten or more counts support this clonotype. This rearrangement joins TRBV18 to TRBJ1-2; possible D gene TRBD1, 6 bases. The ends were cut back, 1 base at V and 6 bases at J, with 9 bases in the middle. Germline values: CDR1 KGHSH, CDR2 LQKENI. The CDR3 length is 13 residues. The CDR3 coding sequence is TGTGCCAGCTCACCACAGGGGGTAGATGGCTACACCTTC. It translates to CASSPQGVDGYTF.

In this sample, this clonotype turned up many times. The chain carries TRBV12-3 or TRBV12-4 and TRBJ2-3; TRBD2 is a possible D gene (6 bases). The CDR3 covers 14 residues. V was trimmed by 6 bases and J by 2 bases, leaving 12 bases between them. CDR3 coding DNA: TGTGCCAGCAGCCGCGGACTATCCACAGATACGCAGTATTTT. Protein product: CASSRGLSTDTQYF.

This clonotype occurred a few times. The rearrangement uses TRBV19 and TRBJ1-5, with TRBD1 identical over 7 bases. The V segment lost 6 bases and the J segment 4 bases; nucleotides outside the gene matches: 6. The CDR3 extends over 14 amino acids. Germline CDR1 reads LNHDA; CDR2 reads SQIVND (reference sequence). The DNA of the CDR3 is TGTGCCAGTAGCAAGGGACAGAGTAATCAGCCCCAGCATTTT. Its protein is CASSKGQSNQPQHF.

This clonotype was found a few times. J is TRBJ2-3 and V is TRBV18, with D unresolved. Germline assignment: CDR1 KGHSH and CDR2 LQKENI. CDR3 length: 13 amino acids. V was trimmed by 3 bases and J by 4 bases, leaving 8 bases between them. The CDR3 DNA sequence: TGTGCCAGCTCACCGCTTCTAGCAGATACGCAGTATTTT. Protein: CASSPLLADTQYF.

This clonotype was seen just once. This sequence may be a read error, since a much larger clone differs from it by one base. The chain joins TRBV11-2 to TRBJ2-7; D is possibly TRBD1 (6 bases). Trimming left V 5 bases short and J 3 bases short, with 14 bases between. The CDR3 sequence is 14 residues long. Germline V lookup: CDR1 SGHAT, CDR2 FQNNGV. CDR3 residues: CASSRQEYYYEQYF. In DNA, the CDR3 is TGTGCCAGCAGCCGACAGGAATACTACTACGAGCAGTACTTC.

Comment on this clonotype: This could be a read error, since a much larger clone is one nucleotide away. The chain joins TRBV20-1 to TRBJ1-5; D is perhaps TRBD1 (5 bases). V shed 3 bases and J shed 4 bases, with 10 bases lying between them. The CDR3 totals 13 residues. Per germline, CDR1 DFQATT and CDR2 SNEGSKA (reference sequence). CDR3 residues: CSARGRGNQPQHF. CDR3 bases: TGCAGTGCTAGGGGGCGGGGAAATCAGCCCCAGCATTTT.

The sample holds many counts of this clonotype. The chain couples TRBV15 to TRBJ1-4, with 9 bases identical to TRBD1. Germline V CDR1 and CDR2: LNHNV, YYDKDF (reference sequence). The CDR3 length is 17 residues. The V and J ends lost 0 bases and 7 bases, in that order; junction bases with no gene match: 9. In nucleotides, the CDR3 is TGTGCCACCAGCAGAGATCCGACAGGGGGAAGAGGTGAAAAACTGTTTTTT. As protein: CATSRDPTGGRGEKLFF.

The chain uses TRBV4-3 and TRBJ2-3, with 8 positions matching TRBD2. Germline CDR1 LGHNA, CDR2 YSLEER. After removal of 1 base from V and 1 base from J, the junction contained 7 bases not matched to a gene. CDR3 length: 17 residues. The CDR3 region has the DNA TGCGCCAGCAGCCAAGGCCCTTCAGCGGGAGGCACAGATACGCAGTATTTT. Translating it yields CASSQGPSAGGTDTQYF.

This chain joins TRBV14 and TRBJ2-2, with 7 bases that match TRBD1. The germline CDR1 and CDR2 sequences are SGHDN and FVKESK. V lost 4 bases and J lost 5; bases outside the gene matches: 7. The CDR3 is made up of 15 amino acids. CDR3 protein: CASSPRQGRTGELFF. DNA of the CDR3: TGTGCCAGCAGCCCCCGACAGGGTAGGACCGGGGAGCTGTTTTTT.

This clonotype is categorized as medium-sized. V gene TRBV6-6 combines with J gene TRBJ2-1; no reliable D call. The CDR3 consists of 14 residues. Germline V CDR1 and CDR2: MNHNY, SVGAGI (reference sequence). With 0 bases removed from V and 3 bases from J, the gap between germline ends came to 6 bases. In DNA, the CDR3 is TGTGCCAGCAGTTACTCCCAGTACTACAATGAGCAGTTCTTC. Residues: CASSYSQYYNEQFF.

This clonotype was observed many times. The V call is TRBV15, the J call TRBJ2-4; 8 bases are shared with TRBD1. The ends lost 0 bases at V and 2 bases at J; junction bases unmatched: 24. In germline, CDR1 is LNHNV, CDR2 YYDKDF (reference sequence). The CDR3 loop spans 23 amino acids. The CDR3 spells CATSRDSVWAARDRSITKNIQYF. CDR3 bases: TGTGCCACCAGCAGAGACTCGGTCTGGGCGGCAAGGGACAGGTCTATAACCAAAAACATTCAGTACTTC. Supplemented by reference TRBV15 and TRBJ2-4, the full variable domain reads DAMVIQNPRYQVTQFGKPVTLSCSQTLNHNVMYWYQQKSSQAPKLLFHYYDKDFNNEADTPDNFQSRRPNTSFCFLDIRSPGLGDTAMYLCATSRDSVWAARDRSITKNIQYFGAGTRLSVL.

V is TRBV18 and J is TRBJ2-1; possible D gene TRBD2, 6 bases. This CDR3 has 20 amino acids. V was pared by 7 bases and J by 6 bases, with 34 bases between. Germline V gene data show CDR1 as KGHSH and CDR2 as LQKENI. CDR3 region: CASFPGLFSAGGHPTNEQFF. The CDR3 DNA sequence: TGTGCCAGCTTCCCGGGACTGTTTAGCGCTGGCGGACACCCTACCAATGAGCAGTTCTTC.

This clonotype was picked up many times. CDR3 in amino acids: CASMYRANTEAFF. CDR3 DNA sequence: TGTGCCAGCATGTACAGAGCGAACACTGAAGCTTTCTTT. The rearrangement uses TRBV2 and TRBJ1-1; D unresolved. CDR1 is SNHLY, CDR2 FYNNEI, per germline. V gave up 7 bases and J gave up 1 base, with 10 bases separating them. The CDR3 consists of 13 residues.

This clonotype occurred many times. This sequence joins TRBV2 and TRBJ2-7; TRBD1 is a possible D gene (6 bases). This CDR3 comprises 14 residues. V was trimmed by 4 bases and J by 2 bases, leaving 12 bases between them. The germline V gene has CDR1 SNHLY and CDR2 FYNNEI. The CDR3 DNA follows: TGTGCCAGCAGTGTGGAACAGGGACCCTACGAGCAGTACGTC. It yields the protein CASSVEQGPYEQYV.

This clonotype has a handful of counts. The V and J genes are TRBV7-9 and TRBJ2-7, with 9 nucleotides matching TRBD1. The V and J ends lost 6 bases and 7 bases, in that order; junction bases with no gene match: 4. The CDR3 runs to 12 residues. The V gene's germline CDR1 is SEHNR and CDR2 FQNEAQ (reference sequence). CDR3 sequence: CASRYGQGEQYF. DNA of the CDR3: TGTGCCAGCAGATACGGACAGGGGGAGCAGTACTTC.

This clonotype was counted ten times or more. The chain joins TRBV7-3 to TRBJ2-5, with D perhaps TRBD1 (6 bases). Trimming left V 1 base short and J 1 base short, with 10 bases between. This CDR3 is 15 amino acids long. CDR1 SGHTA and CDR2 FQGTGA come from the germline V gene. The CDR3 nucleotides read TGTGCCAGCAGCTTAAGTAACAGGGCCCAAGAGACCCAGTACTTC. It codes for CASSLSNRAQETQYF.

Points on this clonotype: A much larger clone sits a single nucleotide away, making a read error possible. The V gene is TRBV7-9, the J gene TRBJ2-4; TRBD1 matches at 7 bases. Germline CDR1 is SEHNR and CDR2 is FQNEAQ (reference sequence). The V and J ends lost 5 bases and 6 bases, in that order; junction bases with no gene match: 4. The CDR3 is 13 amino acids. In DNA, the CDR3 is TGTGCCAGCAGCAGCCGGGACAGAAACATTCAGTACTTC. It encodes CASSSRDRNIQYF.

This clonotype occurred many times. V gene TRBV6-1 combines with J gene TRBJ2-1; TRBD2 aligns across 13 bases. Germline V gene lookup returns CDR1 MNHNS and CDR2 SASEGT. Trimming removed 5 bases from V and 6 bases from J; junction bases left unmatched: 10. The CDR3 sequence is 17 residues long. The CDR3 nucleotides are TGTGCCAGCAGTCTCCGGACTAGCGGGAGCGCGGGCAATGAGCAGTTCTTC. Encoded protein: CASSLRTSGSAGNEQFF.

Ten or more counts support this clonotype. The gene calls are TRBV15 and TRBJ2-1; no definite D call. The CDR3 covers 11 residues. Trimming pared 0 bases from V and 10 bases from J, leaving 4 bases between. Per germline, CDR1 LNHNV and CDR2 YYDKDF (reference sequence). This chain's CDR3 is CATSRDREQFF. The CDR3 nucleotides read TGTGCCACCAGCAGAGATCGAGAGCAGTTCTTC.

At least ten counts were recorded for this clonotype. J is TRBJ1-1 and V is TRBV12-3 or TRBV12-4; tentative D call: TRBD1 (5 bases). This CDR3 is 16 amino acids long. The V and J ends lost 3 bases and 0 bases respectively, with 14 bases between them. CDR3 region: CASSFLGTALNTEAFF. CDR3 bases: TGTGCCAGCAGTTTCTTAGGGACGGCCTTGAACACTGAAGCTTTCTTT.

This clonotype has only one observation. Given a much more abundant clone one base away, this may be a read error. The V gene is TRBV20-1, the J gene TRBJ1-4; no clear D gene. The germline gives CDR1 DFQATT, CDR2 SNEGSKA (reference sequence). V lost 2 bases and J lost 4, with 8 bases in between. CDR3 length: 13 residues. The CDR3: CSARFRNNEKLFF. CDR3 bases: TGCAGTGCTAGATTCAGGAATAATGAAAAACTGTTTTTT.

The chain couples TRBV2 to TRBJ2-2, with 14 bases lining up with TRBD2. CDR1 and CDR2 (germline): SNHLY, FYNNEI. V dropped 6 bases and J dropped 5; count of bases not matched to a gene: 11. The CDR3 loop spans 18 amino acids. The CDR3 is CASRRGGLAGARTGELFF. CDR3 bases: TGTGCCAGCAGAAGGGGGGGACTAGCGGGGGCGAGGACCGGGGAGCTGTTTTTT.

A single count supports this clonotype. The rearrangement uses TRBV3-1 and TRBJ1-1, with TRBD1 matching 7 bases. The V segment lost 4 bases and the J segment 5 bases; nucleotides outside the gene matches: 10. The germline CDR1 and CDR2 sequences are LGHDT and YNNKEL (reference sequence). The CDR3 sequence is 15 residues long. This CDR3 reads CASSRVTRGGTEAFF. CDR3 sequence (DNA): TGTGCCAGCAGCCGAGTCACCAGGGGGGGTACTGAAGCTTTCTTT. Full variable domain (rest looked up from reference TRBV3-1 and TRBJ1-1): DTAVSQTPKYLVTQMGNDKSIKCEQNLGHDTMYWYKQDSKKFLKIMFSYNNKELIINETVPNRFSPKSPDKAHLNLHINSLELGDSAVYFCASSRVTRGGTEAFFGQGTRLTVV.